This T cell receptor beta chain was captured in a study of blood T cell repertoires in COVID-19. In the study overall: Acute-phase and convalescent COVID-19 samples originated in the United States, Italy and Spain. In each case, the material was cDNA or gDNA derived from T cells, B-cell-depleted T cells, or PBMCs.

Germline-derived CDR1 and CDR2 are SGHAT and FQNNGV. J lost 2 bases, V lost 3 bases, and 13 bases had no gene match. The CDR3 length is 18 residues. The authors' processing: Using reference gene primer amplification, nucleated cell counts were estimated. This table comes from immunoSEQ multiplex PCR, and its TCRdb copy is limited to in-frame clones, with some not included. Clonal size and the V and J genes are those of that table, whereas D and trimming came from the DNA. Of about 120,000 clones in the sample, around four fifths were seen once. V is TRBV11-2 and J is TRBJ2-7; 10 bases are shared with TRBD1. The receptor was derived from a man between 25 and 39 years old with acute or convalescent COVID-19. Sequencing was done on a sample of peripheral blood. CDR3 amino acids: CASSFSLWTGGVPYEQYF. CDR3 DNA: TGTGCCAGCAGCTTTAGCCTCTGGACAGGGGGGGTTCCCTACGAGCAGTACTTC.